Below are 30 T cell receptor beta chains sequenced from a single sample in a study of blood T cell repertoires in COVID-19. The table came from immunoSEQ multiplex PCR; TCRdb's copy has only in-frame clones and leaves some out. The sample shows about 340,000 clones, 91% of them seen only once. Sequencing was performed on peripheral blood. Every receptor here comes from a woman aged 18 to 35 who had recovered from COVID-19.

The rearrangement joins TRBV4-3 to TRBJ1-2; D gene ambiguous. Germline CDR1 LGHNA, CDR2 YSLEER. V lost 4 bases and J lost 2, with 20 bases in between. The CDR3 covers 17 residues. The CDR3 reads CASSLSAVAVPNYGYTF. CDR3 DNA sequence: TGCGCCAGCAGCCTTAGCGCGGTAGCCGTTCCCAACTATGGCTACACCTTC.

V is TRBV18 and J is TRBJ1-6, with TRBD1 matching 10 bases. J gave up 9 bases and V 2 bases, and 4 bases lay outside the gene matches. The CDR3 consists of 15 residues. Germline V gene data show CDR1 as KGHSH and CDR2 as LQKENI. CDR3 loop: CASSPDRGLASPLHF. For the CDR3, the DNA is TGTGCCAGCTCACCAGACAGGGGGCTCGCTTCACCCCTCCACTTT.

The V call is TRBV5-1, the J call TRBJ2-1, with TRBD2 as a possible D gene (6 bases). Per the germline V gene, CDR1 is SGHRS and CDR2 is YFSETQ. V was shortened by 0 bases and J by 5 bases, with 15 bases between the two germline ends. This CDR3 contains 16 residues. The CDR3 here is CASSLGSRLVHNEQFF. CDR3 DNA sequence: TGCGCCAGCAGCTTGGGATCCAGACTAGTACACAATGAGCAGTTCTTC.

The CDR3 spells CASSPLAGEGADTQYF. CDR3 DNA: TGCGCCAGCAGCCCACTAGCGGGAGAAGGTGCAGATACGCAGTATTTT. V gene TRBV4-3 combines with J gene TRBJ2-3, with TRBD2 identical over 11 bases. Germline V CDR1 and CDR2: LGHNA, YSLEER. V shed 4 bases, J shed 4 bases, and the junction held 7 bases outside the gene matches. The CDR3 sequence is 16 residues long.

The CDR3, as DNA: TGCGCCAGCAGCTTGGACTTCACAGATACGCAGTATTTT. The encoded protein is CASSLDFTDTQYF. This sequence joins TRBV5-1 and TRBJ2-3; no reliable D call. The V end was cut by 0 bases, the J end by 2 bases, with 4 bases between. This CDR3 is built from 13 residues. In germline, CDR1 is SGHRS, CDR2 YFSETQ. The entire variable domain, with the rest obtained from reference TRBV5-1 and TRBJ2-3, is as follows: KAGVTQTPRYLIKTRGQQVTLSCSPISGHRSVSWYQQTPGQGLQFLFEYFSETQRNKGNFPGRFSGRQFSNSRSEMNVSTLELGDSALYLCASSLDFTDTQYFGPGTRLTVL.

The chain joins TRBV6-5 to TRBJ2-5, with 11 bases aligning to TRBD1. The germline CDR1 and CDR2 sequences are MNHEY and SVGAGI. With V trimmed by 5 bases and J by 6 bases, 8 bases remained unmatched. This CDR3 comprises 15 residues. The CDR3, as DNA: TGTGCCAGCAGTCTCGGGACAGGGGGAGGGAAGACCCAGTACTTC. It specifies CASSLGTGGGKTQYF.

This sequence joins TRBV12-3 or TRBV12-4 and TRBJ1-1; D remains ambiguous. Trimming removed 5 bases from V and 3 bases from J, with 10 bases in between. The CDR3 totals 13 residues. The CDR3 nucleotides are TGTGCCAGCAGTAAGACTGCCGACACTGAAGCTTTCTTT. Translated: CASSKTADTEAFF.

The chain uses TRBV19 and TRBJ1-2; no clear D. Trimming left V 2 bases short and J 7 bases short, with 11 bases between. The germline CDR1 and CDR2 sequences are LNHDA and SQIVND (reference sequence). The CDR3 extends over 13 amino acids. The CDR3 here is CASSIKADLGYTF. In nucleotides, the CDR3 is TGTGCCAGTAGTATAAAAGCGGACCTTGGCTACACCTTC.

The CDR3 DNA follows: TGTGCCAGCAGCTTATATCCTGGGGGGGGCACTGAAGCTTTCTTT. Encoded protein: CASSLYPGGGTEAFF. The chain is built from TRBV13 and TRBJ1-1; D is perhaps TRBD1 (5 bases). The germline V gene has CDR1 PRHDT and CDR2 FYEKMQ (reference sequence). The CDR3 is 15 residues long. V was trimmed by 2 bases and J by 4 bases, leaving 14 bases between them.

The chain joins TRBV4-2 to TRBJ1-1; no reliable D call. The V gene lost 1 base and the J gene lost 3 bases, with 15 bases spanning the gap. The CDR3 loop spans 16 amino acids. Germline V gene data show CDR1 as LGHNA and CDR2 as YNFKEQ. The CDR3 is CASSQVRRRVDTEAFF. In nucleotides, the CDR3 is TGTGCCAGCAGCCAAGTGAGGCGGAGGGTTGACACTGAAGCTTTCTTT.

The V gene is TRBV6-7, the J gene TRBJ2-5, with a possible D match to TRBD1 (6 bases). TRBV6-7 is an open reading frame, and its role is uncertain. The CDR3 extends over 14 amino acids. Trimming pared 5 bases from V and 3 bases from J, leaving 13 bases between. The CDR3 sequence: CASSTVSGEETQYF. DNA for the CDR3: TGTGCCAGCAGTACCGTATCAGGGGAAGAGACCCAGTACTTC.

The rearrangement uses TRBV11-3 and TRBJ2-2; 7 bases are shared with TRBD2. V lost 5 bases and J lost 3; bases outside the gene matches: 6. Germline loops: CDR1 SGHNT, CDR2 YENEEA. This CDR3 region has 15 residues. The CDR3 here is CASSQAGRDTGELFF. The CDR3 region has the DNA TGTGCCAGCAGCCAAGCGGGACGGGACACCGGGGAGCTGTTTTTT.

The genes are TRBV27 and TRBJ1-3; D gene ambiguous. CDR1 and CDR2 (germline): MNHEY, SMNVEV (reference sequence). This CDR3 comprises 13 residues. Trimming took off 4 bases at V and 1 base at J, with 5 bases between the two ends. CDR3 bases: TGTGCCAGCAGTTCCTTTTCTGGAAACACCATATATTTT. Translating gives CASSSFSGNTIYF.

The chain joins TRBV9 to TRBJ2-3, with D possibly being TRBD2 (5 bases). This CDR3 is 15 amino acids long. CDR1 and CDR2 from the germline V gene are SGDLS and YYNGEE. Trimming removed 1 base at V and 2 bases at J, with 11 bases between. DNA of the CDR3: TGTGCCAGCAGCGTAAGCGGTCGACACACAGATACGCAGTATTTT. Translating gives CASSVSGRHTDTQYF.

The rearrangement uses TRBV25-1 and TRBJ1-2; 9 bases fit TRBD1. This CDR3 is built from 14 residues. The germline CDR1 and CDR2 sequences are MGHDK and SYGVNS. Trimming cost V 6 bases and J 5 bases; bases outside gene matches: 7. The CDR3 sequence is CASSSGTGKYGYTF. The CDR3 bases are TGTGCCAGCAGCTCTGGGACAGGGAAGTATGGCTACACCTTC.

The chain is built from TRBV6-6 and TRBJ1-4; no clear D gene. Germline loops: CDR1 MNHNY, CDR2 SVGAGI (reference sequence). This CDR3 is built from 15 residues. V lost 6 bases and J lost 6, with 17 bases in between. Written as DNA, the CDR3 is TGTGCCAGCAGGGTTACATGGGCTACAGATGAAAAACTGTTTTTT. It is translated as CASRVTWATDEKLFF.

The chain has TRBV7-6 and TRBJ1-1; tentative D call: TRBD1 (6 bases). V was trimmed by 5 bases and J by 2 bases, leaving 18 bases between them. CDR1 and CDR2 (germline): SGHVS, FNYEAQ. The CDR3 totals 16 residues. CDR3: CASSITSDSGNTEAFF. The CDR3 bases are TGTGCCAGCAGCATTACCTCGGACAGCGGAAACACTGAAGCTTTCTTT. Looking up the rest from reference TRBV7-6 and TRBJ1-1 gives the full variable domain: GAGVSQSPRYKVTKRGQDVALRCDPISGHVSLYWYRQALGQGPEFLTYFNYEAQQDKSGLPNDRFSAERPEGSISTLTIQRTEQRDSAMYRCASSITSDSGNTEAFFGQGTRLTVV.

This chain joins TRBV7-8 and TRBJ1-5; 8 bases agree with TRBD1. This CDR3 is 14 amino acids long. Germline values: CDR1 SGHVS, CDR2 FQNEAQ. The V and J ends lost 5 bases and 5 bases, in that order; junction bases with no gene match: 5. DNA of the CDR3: TGTGCCAGCAGCATGGGACAGGTGGATCAGCCCCAGCATTTT. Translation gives CASSMGQVDQPQHF.

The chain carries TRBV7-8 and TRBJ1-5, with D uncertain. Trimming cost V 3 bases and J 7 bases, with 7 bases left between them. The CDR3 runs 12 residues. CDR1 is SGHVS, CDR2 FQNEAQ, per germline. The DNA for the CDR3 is TGTGCCAGCAGCTTGCCGGGGCAGCCCCAGCATTTT. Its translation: CASSLPGQPQHF.

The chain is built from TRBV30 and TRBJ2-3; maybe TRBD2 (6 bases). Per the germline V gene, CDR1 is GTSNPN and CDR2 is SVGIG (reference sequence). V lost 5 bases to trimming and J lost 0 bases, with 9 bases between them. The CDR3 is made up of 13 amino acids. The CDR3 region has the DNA TGTGCCTGGTCAGCGGGTAGCACAGATACGCAGTATTTT. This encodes CAWSAGSTDTQYF.

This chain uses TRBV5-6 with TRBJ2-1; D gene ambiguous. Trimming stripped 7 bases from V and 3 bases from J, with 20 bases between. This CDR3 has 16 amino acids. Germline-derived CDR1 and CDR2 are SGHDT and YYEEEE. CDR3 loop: CASSIDPAVSYNEQFF. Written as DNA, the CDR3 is TGTGCCAGCTCGATTGATCCCGCGGTCAGCTACAATGAGCAGTTCTTC. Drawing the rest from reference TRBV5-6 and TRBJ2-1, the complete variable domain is DAGVTQSPTHLIKTRGQQVTLRCSPKSGHDTVSWYQQALGQGPQFIFQYYEEEERQRGNFPDRFSGHQFPNYSSELNVNALLLGDSALYLCASSIDPAVSYNEQFFGPGTRLTVL.

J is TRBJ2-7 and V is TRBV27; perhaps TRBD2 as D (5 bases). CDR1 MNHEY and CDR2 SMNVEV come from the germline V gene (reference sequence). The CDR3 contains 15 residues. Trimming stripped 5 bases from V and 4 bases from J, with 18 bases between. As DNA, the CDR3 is TGTGCCAGCAGTCCCTTCTCGGGGTTGGGGTACGAGCAGTACGTC. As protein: CASSPFSGLGYEQYV.

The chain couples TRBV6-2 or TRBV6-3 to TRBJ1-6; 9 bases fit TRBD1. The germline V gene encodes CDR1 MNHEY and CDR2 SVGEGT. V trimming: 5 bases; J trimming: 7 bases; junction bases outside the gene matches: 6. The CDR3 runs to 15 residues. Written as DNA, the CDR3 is TGTGCCAGCAGTCGTCCGGGACAGGGCAATTCACCCCTCCACTTT. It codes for CASSRPGQGNSPLHF.

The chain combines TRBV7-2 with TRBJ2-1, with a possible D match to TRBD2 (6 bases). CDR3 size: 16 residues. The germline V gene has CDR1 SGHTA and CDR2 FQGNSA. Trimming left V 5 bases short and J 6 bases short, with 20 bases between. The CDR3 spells CASSQRQAGISNEQFF. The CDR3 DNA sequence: TGTGCCAGCAGCCAACGGCAAGCGGGTATCAGCAATGAGCAGTTCTTC.

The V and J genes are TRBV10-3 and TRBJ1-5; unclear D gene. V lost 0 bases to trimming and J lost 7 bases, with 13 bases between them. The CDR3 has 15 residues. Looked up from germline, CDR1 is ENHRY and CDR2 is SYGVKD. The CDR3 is CAISESRREGQPQHF. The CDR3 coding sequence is TGTGCCATCAGTGAGTCGAGGCGGGAAGGCCAGCCCCAGCATTTT.

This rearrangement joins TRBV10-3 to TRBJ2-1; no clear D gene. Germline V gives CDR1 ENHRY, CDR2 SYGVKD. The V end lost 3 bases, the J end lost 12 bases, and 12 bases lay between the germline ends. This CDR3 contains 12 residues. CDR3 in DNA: TGTGCCATCAGTGATAGCTTTATAGCGCAGTTCTTC. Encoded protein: CAISDSFIAQFF.

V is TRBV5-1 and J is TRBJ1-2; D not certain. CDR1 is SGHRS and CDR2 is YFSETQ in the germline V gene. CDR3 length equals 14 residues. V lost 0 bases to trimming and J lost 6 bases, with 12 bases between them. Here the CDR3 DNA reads TGCGCCAGCAGCTTGGTGTCTGAGTTGGATGGCTACACCTTC. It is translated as CASSLVSELDGYTF. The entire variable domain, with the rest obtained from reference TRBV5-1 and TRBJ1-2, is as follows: KAGVTQTPRYLIKTRGQQVTLSCSPISGHRSVSWYQQTPGQGLQFLFEYFSETQRNKGNFPGRFSGRQFSNSRSEMNVSTLELGDSALYLCASSLVSELDGYTFGSGTRLTVV.

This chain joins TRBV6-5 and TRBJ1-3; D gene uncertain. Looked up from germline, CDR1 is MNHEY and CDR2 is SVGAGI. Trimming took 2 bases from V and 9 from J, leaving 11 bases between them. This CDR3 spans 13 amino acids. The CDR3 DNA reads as TGTGCCAGCAGTTACAGGAAGGGAGGCACCATATATTTT. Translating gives CASSYRKGGTIYF.

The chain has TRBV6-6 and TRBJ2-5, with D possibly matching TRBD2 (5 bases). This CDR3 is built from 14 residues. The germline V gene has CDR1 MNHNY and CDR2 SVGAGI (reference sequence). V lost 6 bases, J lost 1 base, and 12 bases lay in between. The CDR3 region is CASSPPGIQETQYF. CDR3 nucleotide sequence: TGTGCCAGCAGCCCCCCCGGGATCCAAGAGACCCAGTACTTC.

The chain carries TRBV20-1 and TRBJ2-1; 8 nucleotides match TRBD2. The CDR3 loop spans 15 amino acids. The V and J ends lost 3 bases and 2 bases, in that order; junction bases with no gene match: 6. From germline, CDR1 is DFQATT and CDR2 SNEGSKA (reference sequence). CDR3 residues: CSASTSGLAYNEQFF. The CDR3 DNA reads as TGCAGTGCTAGTACTTCGGGACTAGCCTACAATGAGCAGTTCTTC.